The clone carrying this TCR beta chain came up a few times. What it recognizes is unknown. Using immunoSEQ multiplex PCR, the repertoire was profiled, and TCRdb retains in-frame clones only, with some absent. The sample lists about 490,000 clones, approximately 80% seen once, with 10% to 15% in the top ten. J was trimmed by 5 bases and V by 5 bases; bases with no gene match: 14. CDR1 and CDR2 (germline): SGHAT, FQNNGV. The CDR3 length is 17 residues. This entry comes from a study of shared clonotypes between healthy human individuals. Study-level background: The study drew on a couple of women and a few men aged 18 to 49 as donors. Study outcomes and limitations: Sampling used blood alone; tissue repertoires probably differ.

This receptor was identified in a middle-aged woman in good health. Some clones in this sample may be carry-over from other donors' samples. This chain connects TRBV11-2 to TRBJ1-4; TRBD1 aligns across 7 bases. Sequences were obtained from PBMCs. The DNA for the CDR3 is TGTGCCAGCAGCCATCGAGGGGGCTACGGGGGAAATGAAAAACTGTTTTTT. Its translation: CASSHRGGYGGNEKLFF. The full variable domain, in which reference TRBV11-2 and TRBJ1-4 provide the parts outside the CDR3, is EAGVAQSPRYKIIEKRQSVAFWCNPISGHATLYWYQQILGQGPKLLIQFQNNGVVDDSQLPKDRFSAERLKGVDSTLKIQPAKLEDSAVYLCASSHRGGYGGNEKLFFGSGTQLSVL.